This TCR beta chain was found in a study of T cell responses to AZD1222 COVID-19 vaccine. V lost 0 bases and J lost 2, with 14 bases in between. Germline V gene sequence: CDR1 LGHDT, CDR2 YNNKEL (reference sequence). CDR3 length equals 16 residues. Data came from immunoSEQ multiplex PCR; TCRdb stores just in-frame clones and leaves some out. The table lists 170,000 or so clones, 90% of them singletons. The source material was peripheral blood, sampled on day 0 of AZD1222 vaccination. The sequence derives from an adult in good health. The genes are TRBV3-1 (or the pseudogene TRBV3-2) and TRBJ2-7, with D perhaps matching TRBD1 (5 bases). CDR3 sequence: CASSQDLSADTYEQYF. CDR3 sequence (DNA): TGTGCCAGCAGCCAAGATCTGTCGGCGGACACCTACGAGCAGTACTTC.